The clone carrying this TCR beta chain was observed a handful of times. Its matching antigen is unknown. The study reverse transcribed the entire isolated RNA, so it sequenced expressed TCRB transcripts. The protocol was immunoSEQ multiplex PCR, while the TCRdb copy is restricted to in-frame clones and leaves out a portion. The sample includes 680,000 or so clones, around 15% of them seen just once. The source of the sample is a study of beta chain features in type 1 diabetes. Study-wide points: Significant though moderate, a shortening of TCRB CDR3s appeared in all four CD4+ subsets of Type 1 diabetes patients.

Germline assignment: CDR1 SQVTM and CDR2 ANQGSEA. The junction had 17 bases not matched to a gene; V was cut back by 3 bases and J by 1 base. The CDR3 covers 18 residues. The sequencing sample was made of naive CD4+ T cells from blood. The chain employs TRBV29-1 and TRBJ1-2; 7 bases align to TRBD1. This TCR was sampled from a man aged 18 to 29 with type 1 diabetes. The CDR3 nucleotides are TGCAGCGTTGATGGGCCAGAGGGGGCGTCGGATTTTAACTATGGCTACACCTTC. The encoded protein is CSVDGPEGASDFNYGYTF. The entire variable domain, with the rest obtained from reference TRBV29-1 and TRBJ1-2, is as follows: SAVISQKPSRDICQRGTSLTIQCQVDSQVTMMFWYRQQPGQSLTLIATANQGSEATYESGFVIDKFPISRPNLTFSTLTVSNMSPEDSSIYLCSVDGPEGASDFNYGYTFGSGTRLTVV.